Below are 12 T cell receptor beta chains sequenced from a single sample in a study of control samples from healthy donors and cancer patients. The repertoire was sequenced with immunoSEQ multiplex PCR; TCRdb's copy has only in-frame clones and lacks some. The table has roughly 120,000 clones, 85% to 95% seen once. The specimen was PBMCs. The receptors derive from a man aged 50-60 years with head and neck cancer.

This clone came up once. The chain couples TRBV18 to TRBJ1-4; unclear D gene. Germline CDR1 and CDR2: KGHSH and LQKENI. V dropped 3 bases and J dropped 6 bases, with 11 bases sitting between them. CDR3 length: 14 amino acids. The CDR3 loop reads CASSPKQTDEKLFF. The CDR3 bases are TGTGCCAGCTCACCGAAGCAAACAGATGAAAAACTGTTTTTT.

The rearrangement links TRBV4-2 to TRBJ2-5; the D gene is possibly TRBD2 (5 bases). V was clipped by 1 base and J by 5 bases, with 5 bases between them. In germline, CDR1 is LGHNA, CDR2 YNFKEQ. The CDR3 has 12 residues. CDR3 DNA: TGTGCCAGCAGCCAAGGAGGGGAGACCCAGTACTTC. Amino acid sequence: CASSQGGETQYF.

The CDR3 sequence is CSASKDLGSYGYTF. The CDR3 coding sequence is TGCAGCGCCTCTAAGGACCTAGGCTCCTATGGCTACACCTTC. The V and J genes are TRBV29-1 and TRBJ1-2; D remains unclear. The V end was cut by 7 bases, the J end by 4 bases, with 19 bases between. CDR1 and CDR2 (germline): SQVTM, ANQGSEA. The CDR3 is made up of 14 amino acids. Full variable domain (remainder filled in from reference TRBV29-1 and TRBJ1-2): SAVISQKPSRDICQRGTSLTIQCQVDSQVTMMFWYRQQPGQSLTLIATANQGSEATYESGFVIDKFPISRPNLTFSTLTVSNMSPEDSSIYLCSASKDLGSYGYTFGSGTRLTVV.

The J gene is TRBJ2-1, the V gene TRBV5-6; the match to TRBD2 covers 9 bases. From germline, CDR1 is SGHDT and CDR2 YYEEEE. There are 16 residues in the CDR3. J lost 2 bases, V lost 5 bases, and 8 bases had no gene match. The chain's CDR3 is CASSYVAGATYNEQFF. The CDR3, as DNA: TGTGCCAGCAGTTATGTAGCGGGAGCTACCTACAATGAGCAGTTCTTC.

V gene TRBV5-3 combines with J gene TRBJ2-1; D is unclear. TRBV5-3 is placed among ORFs of uncertain function. The CDR3 length is 15 residues. The V and J ends lost 4 bases and 7 bases respectively, with 18 bases between them. The CDR3 DNA follows: TGTGCCAGAAGCCAAGACCAGGAGATGCGTAATGAGCAGTTCTTC. Its translation: CARSQDQEMRNEQFF.

The chain carries TRBV30 and TRBJ2-3; 12 nucleotides match TRBD2. Germline CDR1 GTSNPN, CDR2 SVGIG (reference sequence). V lost 3 bases and J lost 6; bases outside the gene matches: 7. This CDR3 spans 15 amino acids. This CDR3 reads CAWSSSGGASDTQYF. The CDR3 DNA reads TGTGCCTGGAGCTCTAGCGGGGGGGCCTCCGATACGCAGTATTTT.

The chain uses TRBV4-1 and TRBJ1-2, with 8 bases that match TRBD1. Germline trimming cut 4 bases from V and 6 bases from J; bases unmatched to any gene: 16. Per germline, CDR1 MGHRA and CDR2 YSYEKL. The CDR3 extends over 17 amino acids. CDR3 amino acids: CASSLPHRGRGRDGYTF. CDR3 nucleotide sequence: TGCGCCAGCAGCCTTCCCCATCGAGGCAGGGGGCGTGATGGCTACACCTTC.

The rearrangement joins TRBV19 to TRBJ2-6; D ambiguous. The V gene's germline CDR1 is LNHDA and CDR2 SQIVND (reference sequence). CDR3 length: 15 amino acids. V lost 7 bases and J 0 bases, leaving 10 bases between the germline ends. The CDR3 bases are TGTGCCAGTAACGCAGCCCGCTCTGGGGCCAACGTCCTGACTTTC. Translation gives CASNAARSGANVLTF.

CDR3 amino acids: CASSQGLDGYTF. In DNA, the CDR3 is TGCGCCAGCAGCCAAGGGTTGGATGGCTACACCTTC. V gene TRBV4-3 combines with J gene TRBJ1-2, with D unresolved. The V and J ends lost 1 base and 6 bases respectively, with 6 bases between them. The CDR3 covers 12 residues. Germline assignment: CDR1 LGHNA and CDR2 YSLEER.

The chain uses TRBV27 and TRBJ1-2, with D hard to call. The CDR3 length is 14 residues. CDR1 MNHEY and CDR2 SMNVEV come from the germline V gene (reference sequence). Deletions cut 5 bases from V and 6 bases from J, with 16 bases between. CDR3 bases: TGTGCCAGCAGTCCTACTGGATCTTTCGATGGCTACACCTTC. It translates to CASSPTGSFDGYTF.

The chain combines TRBV27 with TRBJ2-7, with 7 positions matching TRBD1. CDR3 length: 12 amino acids. V gave up 6 bases and J gave up 6 bases; unmatched junction bases: 5. Germline CDR1 MNHEY, CDR2 SMNVEV (reference sequence). In DNA form, the CDR3 reads TGTGCCAGCAGCACGACAGGGAGCGAGCAGTACTTC. Translation gives CASSTTGSEQYF.

The chain combines TRBV5-1 with TRBJ1-5; D is possibly TRBD1 (5 bases). Germline V gene lookup returns CDR1 SGHRS and CDR2 YFSETQ. The V gene lost 7 bases and the J gene lost 2 bases, with 13 bases spanning the gap. The CDR3 contains 14 residues. CDR3 nucleotide sequence: TGCGCCAGCGCCCCCCGGGGGGGCAATCAGCCCCAGCATTTT. It specifies CASAPRGGNQPQHF.